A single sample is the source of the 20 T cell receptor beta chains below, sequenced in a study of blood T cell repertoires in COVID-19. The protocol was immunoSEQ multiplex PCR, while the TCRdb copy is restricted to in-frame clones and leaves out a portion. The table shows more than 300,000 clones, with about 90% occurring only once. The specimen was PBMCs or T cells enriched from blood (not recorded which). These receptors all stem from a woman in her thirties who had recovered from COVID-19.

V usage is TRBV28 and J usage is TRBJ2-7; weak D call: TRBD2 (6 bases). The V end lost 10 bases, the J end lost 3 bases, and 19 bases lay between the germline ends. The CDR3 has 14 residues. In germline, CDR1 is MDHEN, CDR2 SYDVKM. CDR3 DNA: TGTGCCACTAAGTCTGGGGACTCTGACTACGAGCAGTACTTC. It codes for CATKSGDSDYEQYF.

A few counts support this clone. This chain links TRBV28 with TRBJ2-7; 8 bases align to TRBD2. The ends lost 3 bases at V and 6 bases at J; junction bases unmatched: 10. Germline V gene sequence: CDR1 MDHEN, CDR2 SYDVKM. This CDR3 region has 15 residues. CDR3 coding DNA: TGTGCCAGCAGTTTGCTCGGGAGGGCCTCCACCGAGCAGTACTTC. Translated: CASSLLGRASTEQYF.

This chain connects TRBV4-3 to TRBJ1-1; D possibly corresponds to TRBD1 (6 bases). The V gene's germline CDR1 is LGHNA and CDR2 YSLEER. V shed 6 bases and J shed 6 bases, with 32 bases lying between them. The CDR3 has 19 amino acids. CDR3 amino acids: CASSPRLGGGAKSSPEAFF. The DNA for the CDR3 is TGCGCCAGCAGTCCAAGATTAGGTGGGGGGGCTAAAAGTTCTCCTGAAGCTTTCTTT.

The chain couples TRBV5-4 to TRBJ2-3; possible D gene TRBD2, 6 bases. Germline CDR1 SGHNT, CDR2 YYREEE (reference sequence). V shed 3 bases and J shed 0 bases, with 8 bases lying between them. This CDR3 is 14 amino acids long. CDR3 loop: CASSSGLSTDTQYF. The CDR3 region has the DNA TGTGCCAGCAGCTCGGGACTCAGCACAGATACGCAGTATTTT.

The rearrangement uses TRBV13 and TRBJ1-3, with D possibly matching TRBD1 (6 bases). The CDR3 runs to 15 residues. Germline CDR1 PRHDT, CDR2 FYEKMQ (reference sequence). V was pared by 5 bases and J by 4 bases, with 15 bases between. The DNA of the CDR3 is TGTGCCAGCAGCCTGCCGGACAGACCAGGAAACACCATATATTTT. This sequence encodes CASSLPDRPGNTIYF.

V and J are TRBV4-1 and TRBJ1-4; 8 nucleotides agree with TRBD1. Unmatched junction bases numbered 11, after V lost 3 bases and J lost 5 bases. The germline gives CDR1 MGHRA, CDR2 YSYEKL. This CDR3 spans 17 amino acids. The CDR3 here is CASSHVLGGQGNEKLFF. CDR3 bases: TGCGCCAGCAGCCATGTCCTCGGAGGACAGGGAAATGAAAAACTGTTTTTT.

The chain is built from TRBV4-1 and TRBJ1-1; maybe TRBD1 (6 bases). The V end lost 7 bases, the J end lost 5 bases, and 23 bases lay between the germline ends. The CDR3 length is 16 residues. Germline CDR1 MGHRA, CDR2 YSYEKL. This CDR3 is CASILRTDSTGTEAFF. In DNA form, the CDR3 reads TGCGCCAGCATCTTAAGGACAGACTCGACGGGGACTGAAGCTTTCTTT.

As DNA, the CDR3 is TGTGCCAGCACGGCGTTAGACAGTAGCAATCAGCCCCAGCATTTT. Its translation: CASTALDSSNQPQHF. The rearrangement joins TRBV18 to TRBJ1-5, with a possible D match to TRBD1 (5 bases). The length of the CDR3 is 15 residues. V was shortened by 8 bases and J by 0 bases, with 14 bases between the two germline ends. Per the germline V gene, CDR1 is KGHSH and CDR2 is LQKENI.

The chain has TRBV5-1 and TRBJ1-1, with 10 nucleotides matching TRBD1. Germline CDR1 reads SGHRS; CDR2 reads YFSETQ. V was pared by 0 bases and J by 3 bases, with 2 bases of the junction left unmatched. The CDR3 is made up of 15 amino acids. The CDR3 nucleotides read TGCGCCAGCAGCTTGGCGGGACAGGGGCACACTGAAGCTTTCTTT. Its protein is CASSLAGQGHTEAFF.

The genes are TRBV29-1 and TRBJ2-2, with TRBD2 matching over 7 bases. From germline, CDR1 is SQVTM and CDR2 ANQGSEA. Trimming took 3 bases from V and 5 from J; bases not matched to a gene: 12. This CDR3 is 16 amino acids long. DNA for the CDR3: TGCAGCGTTGACGGGGCTGGCGGGAGCTATACCGGGGAGCTGTTTTTT. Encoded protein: CSVDGAGGSYTGELFF.

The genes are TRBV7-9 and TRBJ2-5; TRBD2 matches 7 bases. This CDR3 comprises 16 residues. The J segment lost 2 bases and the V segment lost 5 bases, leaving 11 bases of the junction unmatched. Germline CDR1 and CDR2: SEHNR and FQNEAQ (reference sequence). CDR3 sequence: CASSLRGAREQETQYF. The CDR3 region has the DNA TGTGCCAGCAGCCTTAGGGGCGCGCGGGAGCAAGAGACCCAGTACTTC.

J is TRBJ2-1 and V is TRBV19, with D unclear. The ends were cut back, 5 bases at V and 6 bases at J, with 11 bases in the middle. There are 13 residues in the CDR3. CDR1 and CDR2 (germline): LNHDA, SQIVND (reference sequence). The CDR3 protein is CASSSVSGNEQFF. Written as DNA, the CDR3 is TGTGCCAGTAGTTCTGTTTCGGGCAATGAGCAGTTCTTC.

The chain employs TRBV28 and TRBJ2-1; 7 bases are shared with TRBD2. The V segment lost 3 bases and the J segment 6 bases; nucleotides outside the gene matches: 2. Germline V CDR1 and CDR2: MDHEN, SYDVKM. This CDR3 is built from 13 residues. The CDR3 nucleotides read TGTGCCAGCAGTTTGGCGGGAGTCAATGAGCAGTTCTTC. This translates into CASSLAGVNEQFF.

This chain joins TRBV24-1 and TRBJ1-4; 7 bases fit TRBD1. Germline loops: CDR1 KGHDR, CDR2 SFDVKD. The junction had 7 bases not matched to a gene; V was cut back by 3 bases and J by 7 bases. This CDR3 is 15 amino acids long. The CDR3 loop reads CATSDEDRLREKLFF. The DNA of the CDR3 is TGTGCCACCAGTGATGAGGACAGGCTTCGTGAAAAACTGTTTTTT.

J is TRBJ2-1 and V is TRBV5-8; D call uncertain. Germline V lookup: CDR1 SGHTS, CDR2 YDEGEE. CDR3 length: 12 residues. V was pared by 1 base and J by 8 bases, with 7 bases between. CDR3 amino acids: CASSLTGYEQFF. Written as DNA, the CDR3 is TGTGCCAGCAGCTTGACGGGTTATGAGCAGTTCTTC.

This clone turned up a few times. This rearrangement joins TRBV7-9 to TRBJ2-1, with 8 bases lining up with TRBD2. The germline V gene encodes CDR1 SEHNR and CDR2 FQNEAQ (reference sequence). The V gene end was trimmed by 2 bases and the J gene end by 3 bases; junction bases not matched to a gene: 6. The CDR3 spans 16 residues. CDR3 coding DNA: TGTGCCAGCAGCTTAACGGGCGGGGGGATCTACAATGAGCAGTTCTTC. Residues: CASSLTGGGIYNEQFF.

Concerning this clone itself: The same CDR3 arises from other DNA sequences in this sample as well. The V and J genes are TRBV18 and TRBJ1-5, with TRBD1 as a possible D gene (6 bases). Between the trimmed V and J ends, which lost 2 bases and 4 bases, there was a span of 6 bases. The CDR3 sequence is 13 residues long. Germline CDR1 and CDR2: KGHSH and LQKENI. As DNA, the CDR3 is TGTGCCAGCTCACCAGGACAGAATCAGCCCCAGCATTTT. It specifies CASSPGQNQPQHF.

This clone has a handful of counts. The CDR3 loop reads CASSVETGVTEAFF. DNA of the CDR3: TGTGCCAGCAGCGTAGAAACAGGGGTCACTGAAGCTTTCTTT. J is TRBJ1-1 and V is TRBV9; 7 positions agree with TRBD1. The CDR3 consists of 14 residues. Germline CDR1 SGDLS, CDR2 YYNGEE. The J segment lost 4 bases and the V segment lost 0 bases, leaving 3 bases of the junction unmatched.

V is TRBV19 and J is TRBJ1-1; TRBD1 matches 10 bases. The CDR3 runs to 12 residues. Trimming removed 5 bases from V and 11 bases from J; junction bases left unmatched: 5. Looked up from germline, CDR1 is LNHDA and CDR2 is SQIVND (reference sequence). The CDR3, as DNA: TGTGCCAGTAGTCTGACAGGGGGCAGGGCTTTCTTT. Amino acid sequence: CASSLTGGRAFF.

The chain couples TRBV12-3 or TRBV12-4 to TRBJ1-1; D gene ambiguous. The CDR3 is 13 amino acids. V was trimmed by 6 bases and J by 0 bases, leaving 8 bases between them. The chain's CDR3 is CASRRSLNTEAFF. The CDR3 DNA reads TGTGCCAGCAGGCGCTCTTTGAACACTGAAGCTTTCTTT.